The 2 T cell receptor beta chains below all came from one sample that was sequenced in a study of blood T cell repertoires in COVID-19. Sequencing used immunoSEQ multiplex PCR; TCRdb keeps in-frame clones, though not all of them. Among roughly 500,000 clones, roughly 89% were seen once, and the ten largest hold 0.75% to 0.9%. Source material: peripheral blood. All receptors derive from a man aged 18 to 30 with COVID-19, enrolled during active disease.

This clone was counted once. The CDR3 is CASSPNIRQGPNYGYTF. For the CDR3, the DNA is TGTGCCAGCAGCCCTAATATCCGACAGGGACCTAACTATGGCTACACCTTC. The rearrangement links TRBV7-9 to TRBJ1-2; 7 positions match TRBD1. The germline V gene has CDR1 SEHNR and CDR2 FQNEAQ (reference sequence). The J segment lost 0 bases and the V segment lost 5 bases, leaving 12 bases of the junction unmatched. This CDR3 spans 17 amino acids.

This chain links TRBV4-1 with TRBJ1-3, with D uncertain. V was trimmed by 4 bases and J by 0 bases, leaving 13 bases between them. This CDR3 contains 16 residues. Germline V gives CDR1 MGHRA, CDR2 YSYEKL. The DNA for the CDR3 is TGCGCCAGCAGCCTCCTCGCTAGAGACTCTGGAAACACCATATATTTT. Its translation is CASSLLARDSGNTIYF.